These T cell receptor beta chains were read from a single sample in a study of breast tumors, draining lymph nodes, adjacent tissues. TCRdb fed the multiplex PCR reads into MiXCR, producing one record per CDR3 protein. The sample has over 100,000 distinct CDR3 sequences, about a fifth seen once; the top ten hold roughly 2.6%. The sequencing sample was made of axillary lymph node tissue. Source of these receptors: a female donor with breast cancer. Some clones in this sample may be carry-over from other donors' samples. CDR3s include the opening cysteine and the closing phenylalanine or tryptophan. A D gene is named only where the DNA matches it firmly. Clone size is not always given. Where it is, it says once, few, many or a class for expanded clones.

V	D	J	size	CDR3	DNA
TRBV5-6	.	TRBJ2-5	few	CASGSTGWVQETQYF	TGTGCCAGCGGCTCTACAGGGTGGGTCCAAGAGACCCAGTACTTC
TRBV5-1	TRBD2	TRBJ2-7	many	CASSLGLAGGEQYF	TGCGCCAGCAGCTTGGGACTAGCGGGAGGTGAGCAGTACTTC
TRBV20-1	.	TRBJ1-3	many	CSASDSHSGNTIYF	TGCAGTGCTAGTGACTCCCACTCTGGAAACACCATATATTTT
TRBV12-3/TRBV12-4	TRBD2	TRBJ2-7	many	CASSLGGLAAYEQYF	TGTGCCAGCAGTTTAGGGGGCCTAGCGGCCTACGAGCAGTACTTC
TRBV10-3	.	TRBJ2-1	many	CAISSGTGPGNEQFF	TGTGCCATCTCCAGCGGGACAGGTCCTGGCAATGAGCAGTTCTTC
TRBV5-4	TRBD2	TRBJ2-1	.	CASSPRTGTSGRNEQFF	TGTGCCAGCAGCCCCCGGACCGGGACTAGCGGGAGGAATGAGCAGTTCTTC
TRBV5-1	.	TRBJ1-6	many	CASSLVPAANSPLHF	TGCGCCAGCAGCTTGGTCCCGGCGGCGAATTCACCCCTCCACTTT
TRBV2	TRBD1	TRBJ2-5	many	CASSEDRGETQYF	TGTGCCAGCAGTGAGGACAGGGGGGAGACCCAGTACTTC
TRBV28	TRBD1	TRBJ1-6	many	CASSLGQGAPINSPLHF	TGTGCCAGCAGTTTGGGACAGGGGGCTCCGATCAATTCACCCCTCCACTTT
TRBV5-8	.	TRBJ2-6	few	CASSKGQRNSGANVLTF	TGTGCCAGCAGTAAAGGACAGCGAAACTCTGGGGCCAACGTCCTGACTTTC
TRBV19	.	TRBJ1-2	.	CASSSAARGCGYTF	TGTGCCAGTAGTTCGGCCGCCCGGGGCTGTGGCTACACCTTC
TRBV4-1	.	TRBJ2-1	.	CASSQERGLGDEQFF	TGCGCCAGCAGCCAAGAAAGGGGTTTGGGGGATGAGCAGTTCTTC
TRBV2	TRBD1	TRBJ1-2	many	CASSEDWTGRGGYTF	TGTGCCAGCAGTGAAGATTGGACAGGAAGGGGTGGCTACACCTTC
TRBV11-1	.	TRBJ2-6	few	CASTAPGSNVLTF	TGTGCCAGCACTGCGCCAGGGTCCAACGTCCTGACTTTC
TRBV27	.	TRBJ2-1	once	CASNRANSYSEQFF	TGTGCCAGCAATAGAGCGAACTCCTACAGTGAGCAGTTCTTC
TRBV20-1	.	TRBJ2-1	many	CSASVRSYNEQFF	TGCAGTGCTAGCGTTCGCTCCTACAATGAGCAGTTCTTC
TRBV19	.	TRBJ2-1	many	CASKLVGVGGNEQFF	TGTGCCAGTAAGTTAGTGGGAGTTGGAGGGAATGAGCAGTTCTTC
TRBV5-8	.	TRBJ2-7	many	CASSRSLRVNEQYF	TGTGCCAGCAGCCGATCGTTAAGGGTCAACGAGCAGTACTTC
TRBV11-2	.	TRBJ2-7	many	CASRPTDSYEQYF	TGTGCCAGCAGACCCACGGACAGCTACGAGCAGTACTTC
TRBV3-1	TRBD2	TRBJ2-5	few	CASSVRTSGEETQYF	TGTGCCAGCAGCGTCCGGACTAGCGGGGAAGAGACCCAGTACTTC
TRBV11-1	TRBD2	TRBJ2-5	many	CASSRAGGPQETQYF	TGTGCCAGCAGCCGAGCGGGAGGGCCCCAAGAGACCCAGTACTTC
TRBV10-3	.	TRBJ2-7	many	CAISEGNEQYF	TGTGCCATCAGTGAAGGCAACGAGCAGTACTTC
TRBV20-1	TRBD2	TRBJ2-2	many	CSARGPGLAGGPGGELFF	TGCAGTGCTAGGGGACCGGGACTAGCGGGAGGGCCGGGCGGGGAGCTGTTTTTT
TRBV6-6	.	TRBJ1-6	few	CASRGRSAYNSPLHF	TGTGCCAGCAGAGGACGGTCAGCCTATAATTCACCCCTCCACTTT
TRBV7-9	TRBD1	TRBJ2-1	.	CASSLRGQGANEQFF	TGTGCCAGCAGCTTGCGGGGACAGGGGGCTAATGAGCAGTTCTTC
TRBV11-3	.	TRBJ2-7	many	CASSLVRGHEQYF	TGTGCCAGCAGCTTAGTCAGGGGCCACGAGCAGTACTTC
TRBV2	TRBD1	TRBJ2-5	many	CASRGQEETQYF	TGTGCCAGCAGAGGACAGGAAGAGACCCAGTACTTC
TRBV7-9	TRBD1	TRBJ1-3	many	CASSSFRDSGNTIYF	TGTGCCAGCAGCTCCTTCCGGGACAGTGGAAACACCATATATTTT
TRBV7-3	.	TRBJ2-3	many	CASSLSPGSTDTQYF	TGTGCCAGCAGCTTAAGTCCAGGGTCCACAGATACGCAGTATTTT
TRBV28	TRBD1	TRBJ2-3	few	CASSPPTGYTDTQYF	TGTGCCAGCAGTCCGCCGACAGGGTATACAGATACGCAGTATTTT
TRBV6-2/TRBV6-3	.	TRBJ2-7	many	CASSYHAGYEQYF	TGTGCCAGCAGTTACCACGCAGGGTACGAGCAGTACTTC
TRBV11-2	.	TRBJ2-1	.	CASSLFDGDNEQFF	TGTGCCAGCAGCTTATTCGATGGTGACAATGAGCAGTTCTTC
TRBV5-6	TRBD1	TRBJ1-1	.	CASSYRDRDSSEAFF	TGTGCCAGCAGCTACCGGGACAGGGACTCATCTGAAGCTTTCTTT
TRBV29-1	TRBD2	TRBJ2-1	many	CSARGGTSGLGEQFF	TGCAGCGCTAGGGGGGGGACTAGCGGGCTCGGGGAGCAGTTCTTC
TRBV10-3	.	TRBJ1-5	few	CAITPGGRQPQHF	TGTGCCATCACACCCGGCGGGCGGCAGCCCCAGCATTTT
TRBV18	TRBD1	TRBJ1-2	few	CASSPTQGAKTYGYTF	TGTGCCAGCTCACCAACCCAGGGGGCGAAAACGTATGGCTACACCTTC
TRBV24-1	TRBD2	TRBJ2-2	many	CATGSAGAGTGELFF	TGTGCCACCGGATCAGCGGGAGCGGGCACCGGGGAGCTGTTTTTT
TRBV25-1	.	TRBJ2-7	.	CASSEQGSRNEQYF	TGTGCCAGCAGCGAGCAAGGGAGTAGGAACGAGCAGTACTTC
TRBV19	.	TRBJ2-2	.	CASSIRAARPTGELFF	TGTGCCAGTAGTATTCGGGCAGCTAGACCCACCGGGGAGCTGTTTTTT
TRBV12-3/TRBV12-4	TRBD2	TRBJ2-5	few	CASSPFGTKETQYF	TGTGCCAGCAGCCCCTTCGGGACTAAAGAGACCCAGTACTTC
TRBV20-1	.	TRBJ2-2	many	CSARRRRDTGELFF	TGCAGTGCTAGACGCAGACGAGACACCGGGGAGCTGTTTTTT
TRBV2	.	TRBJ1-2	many	CASSAPGPGYGYTF	TGTGCCAGCAGTGCTCCAGGGCCTGGCTATGGCTACACCTTC
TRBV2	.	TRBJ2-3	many	CASSEGQRTTDTQYF	TGTGCCAGCAGTGAAGGCCAGCGGACCACAGATACGCAGTATTTT
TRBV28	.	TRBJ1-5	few	CASSLYLTTGQPQHF	TGTGCCAGCAGTTTATACCTAACGACAGGTCAGCCCCAGCATTTT
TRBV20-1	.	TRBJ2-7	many	CSATDGYEQYF	TGCAGTGCTACAGACGGTTACGAGCAGTACTTC
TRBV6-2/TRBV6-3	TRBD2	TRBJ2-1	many	CASRQTSGRYNEQFF	TGTGCCAGCAGGCAAACTAGCGGGAGATACAATGAGCAGTTCTTC
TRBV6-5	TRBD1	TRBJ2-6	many	CASSYWGTASGANVLTF	TGTGCCAGCAGTTACTGGGGGACAGCCTCTGGGGCCAACGTCCTGACTTTC
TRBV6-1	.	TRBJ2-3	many	CASSGQSGADTQYF	TGTGCCAGCAGTGGGCAAAGTGGGGCAGATACGCAGTATTTT
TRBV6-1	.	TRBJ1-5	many	CASSEGPNNQPQHF	TGTGCCAGCAGTGAAGGACCCAACAATCAGCCCCAGCATTTT
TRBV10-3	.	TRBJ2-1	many	CATSGESYNEQFF	TGTGCCACCAGCGGAGAGTCCTACAATGAGCAGTTCTTC
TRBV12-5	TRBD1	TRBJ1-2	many	CANGLQGGANYGYTF	TGTGCTAATGGTTTGCAGGGGGGGGCTAACTATGGCTACACCTTC
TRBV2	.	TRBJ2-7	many	CASKEGSYEQYF	TGTGCCAGCAAGGAAGGGTCCTACGAGCAGTACTTC
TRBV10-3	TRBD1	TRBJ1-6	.	CAIKPGQDSPLHF	TGTGCCATCAAACCGGGACAGGATTCACCCCTCCACTTT
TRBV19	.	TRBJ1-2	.	CASSTRGSPNYGYTF	TGTGCCAGTAGTACAAGAGGATCCCCCAACTATGGCTACACCTTC
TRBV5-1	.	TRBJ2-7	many	CASSFLAAYEQYF	TGCGCCAGCAGCTTCTTGGCAGCCTACGAGCAGTACTTC
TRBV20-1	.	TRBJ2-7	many	CSASSTGYEQYF	TGCAGTGCTAGCAGCACAGGCTACGAGCAGTACTTC
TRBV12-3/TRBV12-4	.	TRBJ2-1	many	CASRAPGLLPYNEQFF	TGTGCCAGCAGAGCCCCGGGACTCCTCCCCTACAATGAGCAGTTCTTC
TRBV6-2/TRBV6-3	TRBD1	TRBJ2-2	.	CASVRTGGKLNTGELFF	TGTGCCAGCGTCCGGACAGGGGGAAAACTCAACACCGGGGAGCTGTTTTTT
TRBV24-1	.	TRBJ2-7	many	CATSEWGYEQYF	TGTGCCACCAGTGAGTGGGGGTACGAGCAGTACTTC
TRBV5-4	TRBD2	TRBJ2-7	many	CASSGRLADYEQYF	TGTGCCAGCAGCGGGAGACTAGCGGACTACGAGCAGTACTTC